The 6 T cell receptor beta chains below come from one sample, sequenced in a study of OX40 agonist ivuxolimab in advanced cancers. Sequenced by immunoSEQ multiplex PCR; TCRdb stores in-frame clones only, minus some. This sample carries tens of thousands of clones, 85% to 95% of them seen once, and the ten largest clones take approximately 19%. The specimen was CD4+ or CD8+ T cells sorted from blood, collected in a trial of the OX40 agonist ivuxolimab. The source of these receptors is an adult with an advanced solid tumor such as melanoma, head and neck, liver or kidney cancer.

This chain connects TRBV5-6 to TRBJ1-2; TRBD1 agrees at 10 bases. Germline loops: CDR1 SGHDT, CDR2 YYEEEE. V lost 4 bases and J lost 4; bases outside the gene matches: 4. The CDR3 covers 14 residues. The CDR3 is CASSPGQGVYGYTF. CDR3 nucleotides: TGTGCCAGCAGCCCCGGACAGGGGGTCTATGGCTACACCTTC.

The genes are TRBV4-2 and TRBJ2-1; 8 bases match TRBD2. Germline trimming cut 0 bases from V and 0 bases from J; bases unmatched to any gene: 7. The CDR3 has 18 residues. Germline CDR1 and CDR2: LGHNA and YNFKEQ. In nucleotides, the CDR3 is TGTGCCAGCAGCCAAGAGCTACTAGCGGACTTCTCCTACAATGAGCAGTTCTTC. This codes for CASSQELLADFSYNEQFF.

The chain joins TRBV9 to TRBJ1-2; D not certain. The CDR3 runs 17 residues. CDR1 is SGDLS, CDR2 YYNGEE, per germline. The V end lost 4 bases, the J end lost 5 bases, and 24 bases lay between the germline ends. The CDR3 sequence is CASSPTRGPYGEYGYTF. As DNA, the CDR3 is TGTGCCAGCAGCCCGACGCGCGGACCCTATGGGGAATATGGCTACACCTTC.

The J gene is TRBJ1-1, the V gene TRBV25-1, with D possibly being TRBD1 (5 bases). Germline V lookup: CDR1 MGHDK, CDR2 SYGVNS. The CDR3 has 14 amino acids. Trimming left V 6 bases short and J 4 bases short, with 15 bases between. The CDR3 loop reads CASRVGVGGTEAFF. The DNA of the CDR3 is TGTGCCAGCAGAGTGGGGGTTGGGGGCACTGAAGCTTTCTTT.

The chain employs TRBV7-8 and TRBJ1-2; D unclear. The CDR3 contains 14 residues. Germline V lookup: CDR1 SGHVS, CDR2 FQNEAQ. Between the trimmed V and J ends, which lost 0 bases and 4 bases, there was a span of 9 bases. CDR3 bases: TGTGCCAGCAGCTTAGCGCGAGGGTCCTATGGCTACACCTTC. It specifies CASSLARGSYGYTF.

This clone was detected only once. The chain links TRBV11-2 to TRBJ2-1; 11 bases are shared with TRBD1. This CDR3 contains 16 residues. CDR1 SGHAT and CDR2 FQNNGV come from the germline V gene. V trimming: 5 bases; J trimming: 6 bases; junction bases outside the gene matches: 9. The CDR3, as DNA: TGTGCCAGCAGCCTGGCGGGGACAGGGGGATCCAATGAGCAGTTCTTC. Translating gives CASSLAGTGGSNEQFF.